The clone carrying this T cell receptor beta chain was seen more than once but under ten times. What it recognizes is unknown. This entry belongs to a study of radiotherapy plus CTLA-4 blockade in lung cancer. The overall study: With roughly 30% of patients having disease control, objective responses were seen in approximately 18%.

Data came from immunoSEQ multiplex PCR; TCRdb stores just in-frame clones and leaves some out. Altogether 75,000 to 100,000 clones are present, approximately 86% being singletons, with the ten largest covering nearly 5%. Between the trimmed V and J ends, which lost 7 bases and 5 bases, there was a span of 26 bases. This CDR3 has 17 amino acids. Germline CDR1 MDHEN, CDR2 SYDVKM. Study outcomes and limitations: Alongside interferon-beta, early blood T cell clone dynamics were reportedly the best predictor of response.

Patients had chemo-refractory metastatic non-small-cell lung cancer and received focal radiation plus CTLA-4 blockade that used ipilimumab. The chain combines TRBV28 with TRBJ2-5; D may be TRBD2 (6 bases). This sequence was found in a human donor with non-small cell lung cancer that progressed on radiotherapy plus ipilimumab. The sequences come from peripheral blood, collected from a patient treated with radiotherapy plus ipilimumab. The CDR3 region has the DNA TGTGCCAGCATTGTTGGAGGGGCGGGTAATATGGTCGAGACCCAGTACTTC. Its protein product is CASIVGGAGNMVETQYF.